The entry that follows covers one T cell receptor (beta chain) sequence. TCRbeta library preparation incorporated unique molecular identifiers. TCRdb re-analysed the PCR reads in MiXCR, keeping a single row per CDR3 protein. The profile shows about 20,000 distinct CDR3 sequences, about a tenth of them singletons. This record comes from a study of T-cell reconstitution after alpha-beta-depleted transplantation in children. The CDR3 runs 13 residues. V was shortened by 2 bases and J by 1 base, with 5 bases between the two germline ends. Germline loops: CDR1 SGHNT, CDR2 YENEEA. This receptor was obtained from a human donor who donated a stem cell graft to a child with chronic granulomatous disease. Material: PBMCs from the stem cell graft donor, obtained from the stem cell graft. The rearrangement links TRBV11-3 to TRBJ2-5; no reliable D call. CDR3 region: CASSLWTQETQYF. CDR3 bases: TGTGCCAGCAGCTTATGGACCCAAGAGACCCAGTACTTC.